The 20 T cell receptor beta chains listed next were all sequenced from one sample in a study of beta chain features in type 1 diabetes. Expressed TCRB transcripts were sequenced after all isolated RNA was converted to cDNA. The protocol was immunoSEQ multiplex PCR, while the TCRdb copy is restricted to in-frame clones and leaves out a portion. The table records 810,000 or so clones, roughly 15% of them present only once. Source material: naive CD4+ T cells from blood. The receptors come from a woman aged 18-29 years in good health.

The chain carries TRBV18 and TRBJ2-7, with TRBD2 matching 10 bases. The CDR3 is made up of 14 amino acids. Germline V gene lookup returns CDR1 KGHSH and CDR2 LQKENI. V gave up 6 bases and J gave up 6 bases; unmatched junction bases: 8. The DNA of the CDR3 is TGTGCCAGCTCCAGAGCGGGAGGGTCTAGCGAGCAGTACTTC. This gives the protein CASSRAGGSSEQYF.

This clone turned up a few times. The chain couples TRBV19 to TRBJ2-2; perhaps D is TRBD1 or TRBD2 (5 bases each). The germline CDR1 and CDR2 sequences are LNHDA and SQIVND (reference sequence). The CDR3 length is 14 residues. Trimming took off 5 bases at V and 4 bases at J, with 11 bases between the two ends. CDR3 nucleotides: TGTGCCAGTAGTCTTGGGACCTTCACCGGGGAGCTGTTTTTT. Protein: CASSLGTFTGELFF. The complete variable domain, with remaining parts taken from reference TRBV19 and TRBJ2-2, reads DGGITQSPKYLFRKEGQNVTLSCEQNLNHDAMYWYRQDPGQGLRLIYYSQIVNDFQKGDIAEGYSVSREKKESFPLTVTSAQKNPTAFYLCASSLGTFTGELFFGEGSRLTVL.

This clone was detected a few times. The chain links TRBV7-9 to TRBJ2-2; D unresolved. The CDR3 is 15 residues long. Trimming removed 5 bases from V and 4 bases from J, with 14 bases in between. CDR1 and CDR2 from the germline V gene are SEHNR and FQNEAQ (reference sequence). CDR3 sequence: CASSRNIGPTGELFF. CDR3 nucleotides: TGTGCCAGCAGCCGAAACATCGGGCCCACCGGGGAGCTGTTTTTT.

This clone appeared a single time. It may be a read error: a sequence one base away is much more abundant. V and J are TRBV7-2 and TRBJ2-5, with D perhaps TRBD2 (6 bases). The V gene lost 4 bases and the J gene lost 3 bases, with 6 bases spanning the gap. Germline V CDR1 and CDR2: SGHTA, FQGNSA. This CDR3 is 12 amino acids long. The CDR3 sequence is CASSWGEETQYF. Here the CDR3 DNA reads TGTGCCAGCAGCTGGGGGGAAGAGACCCAGTACTTC.

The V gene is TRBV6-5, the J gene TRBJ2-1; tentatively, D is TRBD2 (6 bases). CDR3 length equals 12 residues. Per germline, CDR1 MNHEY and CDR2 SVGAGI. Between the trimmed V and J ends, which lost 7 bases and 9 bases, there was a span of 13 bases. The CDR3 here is CASMGRDGEQFF. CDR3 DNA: TGTGCCAGCATGGGGCGGGACGGTGAGCAGTTCTTC.

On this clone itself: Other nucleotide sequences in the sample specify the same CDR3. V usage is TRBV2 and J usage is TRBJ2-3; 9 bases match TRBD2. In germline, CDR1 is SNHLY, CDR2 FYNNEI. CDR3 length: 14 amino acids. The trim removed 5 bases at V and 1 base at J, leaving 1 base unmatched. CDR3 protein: CASSRTSGTDTQYF. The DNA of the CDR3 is TGTGCCAGCAGTAGGACTAGCGGCACAGATACGCAGTATTTT. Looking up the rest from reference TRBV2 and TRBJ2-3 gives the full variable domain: EPEVTQTPSHQVTQMGQEVILRCVPISNHLYFYWYRQILGQKVEFLVSFYNNEISEKSEIFDDQFSVERPDGSNFTLKIRSTKLEDSAMYFCASSRTSGTDTQYFGPGTRLTVL.

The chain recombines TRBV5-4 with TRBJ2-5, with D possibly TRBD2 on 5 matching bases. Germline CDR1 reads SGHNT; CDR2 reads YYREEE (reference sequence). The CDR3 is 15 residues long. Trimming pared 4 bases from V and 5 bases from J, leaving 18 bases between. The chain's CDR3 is CASSLRTPLHETQYF. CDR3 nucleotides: TGTGCCAGCAGCCTTCGGACTCCCCTTCACGAGACCCAGTACTTC.

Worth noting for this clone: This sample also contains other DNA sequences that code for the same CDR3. This CDR3 is CASSYNRGTEAFF. CDR3 nucleotides: TGTGCCAGCAGTTATAACAGGGGCACTGAAGCTTTCTTT. V usage is TRBV6-6 and J usage is TRBJ1-1; TRBD1 matches 7 bases. Trimming at V came to 3 bases and at J to 4 bases, leaving 2 bases not matched to a gene. The CDR3 covers 13 residues. Germline V gives CDR1 MNHNY, CDR2 SVGAGI (reference sequence).

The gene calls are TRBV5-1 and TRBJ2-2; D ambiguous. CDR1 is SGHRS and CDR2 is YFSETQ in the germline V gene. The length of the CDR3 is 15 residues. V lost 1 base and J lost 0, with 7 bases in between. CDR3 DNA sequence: TGCGCCAGCAGCTTGACGCGGCCGAACACCGGGGAGCTGTTTTTT. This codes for CASSLTRPNTGELFF.

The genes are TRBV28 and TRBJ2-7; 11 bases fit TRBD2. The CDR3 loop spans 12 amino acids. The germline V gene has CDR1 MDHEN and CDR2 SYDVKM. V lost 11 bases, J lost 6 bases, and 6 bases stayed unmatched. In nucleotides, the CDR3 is TGTGCCGCAGGAACTAGCGGGAGCGAGCAGTACTTC. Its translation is CAAGTSGSEQYF.

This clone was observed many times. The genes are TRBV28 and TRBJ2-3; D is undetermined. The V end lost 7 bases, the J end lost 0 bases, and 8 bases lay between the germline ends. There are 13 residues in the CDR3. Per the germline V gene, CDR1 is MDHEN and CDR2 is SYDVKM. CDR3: CASNFPSTDTQYF. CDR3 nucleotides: TGTGCCAGCAACTTTCCAAGCACAGATACGCAGTATTTT.

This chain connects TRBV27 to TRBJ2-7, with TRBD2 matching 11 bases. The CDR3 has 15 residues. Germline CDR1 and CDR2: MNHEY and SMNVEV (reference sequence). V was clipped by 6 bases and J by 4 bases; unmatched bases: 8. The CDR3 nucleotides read TGTGCCAGCAGGAAGCTGACTAGCGGGACTTACGAGCAGTACTTC. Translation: CASRKLTSGTYEQYF.

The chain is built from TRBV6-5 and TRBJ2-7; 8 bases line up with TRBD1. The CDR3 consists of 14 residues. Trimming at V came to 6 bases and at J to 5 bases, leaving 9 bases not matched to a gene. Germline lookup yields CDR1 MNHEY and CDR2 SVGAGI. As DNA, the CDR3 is TGTGCCAGCAGCACAGGGGGAAAGCTCCACGAGCAGTACTTC. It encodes CASSTGGKLHEQYF.

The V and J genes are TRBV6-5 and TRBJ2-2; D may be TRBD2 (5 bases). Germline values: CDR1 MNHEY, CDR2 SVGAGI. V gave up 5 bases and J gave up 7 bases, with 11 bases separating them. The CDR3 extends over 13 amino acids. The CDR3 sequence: CASSQQRGGELFF. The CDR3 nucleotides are TGTGCCAGCAGTCAACAACGGGGCGGGGAGCTGTTTTTT.

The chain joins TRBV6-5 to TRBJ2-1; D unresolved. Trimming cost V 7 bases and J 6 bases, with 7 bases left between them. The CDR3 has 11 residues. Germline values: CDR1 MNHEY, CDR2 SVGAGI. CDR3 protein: CASIARNEQFF. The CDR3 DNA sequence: TGTGCCAGCATCGCCCGCAATGAGCAGTTCTTC.

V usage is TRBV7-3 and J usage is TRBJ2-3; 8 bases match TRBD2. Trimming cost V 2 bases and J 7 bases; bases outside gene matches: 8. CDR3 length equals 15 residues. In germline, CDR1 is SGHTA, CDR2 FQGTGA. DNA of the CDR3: TGTGCCAGCAGCTTAGGCCGGGAGGGCCGTAATACGCAGTATTTT. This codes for CASSLGREGRNTQYF.

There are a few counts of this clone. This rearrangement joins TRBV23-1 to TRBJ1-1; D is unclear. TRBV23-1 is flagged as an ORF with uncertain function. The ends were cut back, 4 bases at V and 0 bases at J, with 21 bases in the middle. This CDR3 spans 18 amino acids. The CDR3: CASSPSSPQTAMNTEAFF. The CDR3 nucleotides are TGCGCCAGCAGTCCTTCCTCCCCACAAACAGCTATGAACACTGAAGCTTTCTTT.

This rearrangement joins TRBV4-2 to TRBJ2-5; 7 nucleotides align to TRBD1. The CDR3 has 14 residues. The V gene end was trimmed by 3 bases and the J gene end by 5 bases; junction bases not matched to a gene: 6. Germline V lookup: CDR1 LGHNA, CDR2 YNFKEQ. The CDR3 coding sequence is TGTGCCAGCAGCCATGTTGACAGGGTCGAGACCCAGTACTTC. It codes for CASSHVDRVETQYF.

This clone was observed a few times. CDR3 region: CASSPHNGTSSYNEQFF. In DNA, the CDR3 is TGTGCCAGCAGCCCCCATAATGGGACTAGCTCCTACAATGAGCAGTTCTTC. The V gene is TRBV21-1, the J gene TRBJ2-1; the D call of TRBD2 is as the table states it, not checked on the DNA. TRBV21-1 is deemed a pseudogene. CDR3 length: 17 amino acids.

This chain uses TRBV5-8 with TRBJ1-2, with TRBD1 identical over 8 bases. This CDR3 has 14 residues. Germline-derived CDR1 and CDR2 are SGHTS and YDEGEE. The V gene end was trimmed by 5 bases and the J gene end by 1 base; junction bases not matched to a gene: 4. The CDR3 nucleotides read TGTGCCAGCAGACCGGGACAGGATAACTATGGCTACACCTTC. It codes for CASRPGQDNYGYTF.